This paragraph covers one T cell receptor beta chain sequence. The antigen is undetermined. This entry is derived from a study of OX40 agonist ivuxolimab in advanced cancers. Overall study context: The eligibility criteria allowed prior anti-PD-1, anti-PD-L1 or anti-CTLA-4 therapy, and about 40% had some.

Study-wide results and limits: On average, a greater number of expanded clones characterised CD8+ T cells relative to CD4+. Both blood CD4+ and CD8+ T cells showed clonal growth by week 6 at 0.1 to 3.0 mg/kg. People who partly responded at 0.1-3.0 mg/kg had some of the least clonal expansion seen.

The CDR3 spans 16 residues. Only in-frame clones appear in the TCRdb table, and some are missing; sequencing was by immunoSEQ multiplex PCR. Of 60,000 to 85,000 clones detected, about nine tenths appear once; the ten largest clones hold 8.5% to 9%. The chain is built from TRBV21-1 and TRBJ1-1. TRBV21-1 is an annotated pseudogene. Sequenced here: CD4+ or CD8+ T cells sorted from blood, sampled in a trial of the OX40 agonist ivuxolimab. This clonotype was sampled from an adult with an advanced solid tumor such as melanoma, head and neck, liver or kidney cancer. The CDR3 sequence: CASIERVRGANTEAFF. In nucleotides, the CDR3 is TGTGCCAGCATCGAACGTGTGAGGGGCGCCAACACTGAAGCTTTCTTT.